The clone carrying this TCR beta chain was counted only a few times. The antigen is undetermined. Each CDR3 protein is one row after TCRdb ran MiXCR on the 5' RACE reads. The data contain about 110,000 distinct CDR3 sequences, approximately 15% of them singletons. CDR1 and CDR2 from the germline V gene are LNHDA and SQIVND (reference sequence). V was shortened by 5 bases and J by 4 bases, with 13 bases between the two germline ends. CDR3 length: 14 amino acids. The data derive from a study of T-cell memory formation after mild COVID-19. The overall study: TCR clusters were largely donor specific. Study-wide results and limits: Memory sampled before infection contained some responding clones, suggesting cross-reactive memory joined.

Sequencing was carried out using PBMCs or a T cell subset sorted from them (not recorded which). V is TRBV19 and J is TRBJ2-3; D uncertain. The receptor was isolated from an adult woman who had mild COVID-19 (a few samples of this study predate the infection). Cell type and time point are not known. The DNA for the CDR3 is TGTGCCAGTAGTCATTATTCGGGCGCAGATACGCAGTATTTT. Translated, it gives CASSHYSGADTQYF.